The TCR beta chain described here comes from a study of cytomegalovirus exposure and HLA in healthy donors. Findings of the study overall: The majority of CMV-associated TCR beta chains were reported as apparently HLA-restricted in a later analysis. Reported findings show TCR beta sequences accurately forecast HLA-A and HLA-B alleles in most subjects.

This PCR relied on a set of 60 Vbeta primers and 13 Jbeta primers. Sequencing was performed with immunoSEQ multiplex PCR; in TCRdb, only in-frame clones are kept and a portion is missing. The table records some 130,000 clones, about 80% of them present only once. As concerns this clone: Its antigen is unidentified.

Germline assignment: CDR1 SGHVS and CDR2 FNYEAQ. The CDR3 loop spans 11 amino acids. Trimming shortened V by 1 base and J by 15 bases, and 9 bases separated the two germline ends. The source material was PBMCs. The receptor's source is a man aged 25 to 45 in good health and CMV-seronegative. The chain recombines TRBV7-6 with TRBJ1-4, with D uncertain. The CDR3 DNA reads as TGTGCCAGCAGCTTAGGCGGAAGGTTGTTTTTT. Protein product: CASSLGGRLFF.